The clone carrying this T cell receptor (beta chain) was counted only a few times. Original processing notes: It was from reference gene primer amplification that nucleated cell counts were estimated. Sequencing was performed with immunoSEQ multiplex PCR; in TCRdb, only in-frame clones are kept and a portion is missing. V and J calls and clone size are as listed in that table; D and trimming were resolved from the DNA. The repertoire holds 70,000 to 95,000 clones, with 85% as singletons. The sample originates from a study of blood T cell repertoires in COVID-19. About the research overall: PBMCs, B-cell-depleted T cells, or T cells were the source of the cDNA or gDNA that made up the material.

The receptor's source is a woman in her 70s with active or convalescent COVID-19. Sample: peripheral blood.

CDR3 protein: CASSYSVMDYGYTF. The CDR3 DNA reads TGTGCCAGCAGTTACAGCGTAATGGATTATGGCTACACCTTC. The chain carries TRBV6-6 and TRBJ1-2; D is undetermined. The CDR3 covers 14 residues. Germline V gene sequence: CDR1 MNHNY, CDR2 SVGAGI (reference sequence). Between the trimmed V and J ends, which lost 2 bases and 5 bases, there was a span of 12 bases.